This T cell receptor (beta chain) was captured in a study of shared clonotypes between healthy human individuals (dated by TCRdb to between 2020 and 2021). Concerning the study at large: Two women and a few men aged 18 to 49 years were included in the cohort. For each donor, CD4 naive and CD4 memory were each given three plates, CD8 naive was given two plates, and CD8 memory was given one plate. Blood TCR repertoires of roughly five healthy adults were deeply sequenced to estimate repertoire size and the extent of clonotype sharing between individuals. Different laboratories and diverse techniques were used to prepare libraries and sequence TCR repertoires, to increase sequencing depth and limit assay-specific biases. Leukapheresis yielded between about 0.9 and 8.9 billion PBMCs per donor.

Worth noting for this clone: Its target antigen remains unknown. No base quality values were provided; no much bigger clone lies one nucleotide off.

Using the deep immunoSEQ assay, TCR CDR3 regions were amplified from genomic DNA by multiplex PCR. Extracted genomic DNA from each cell subset was distributed evenly across all wells of several immunoSEQ 96-well plates, and each plate was treated as a replicate. For sorted subsets, each replicate PCR was loaded with around 200 ng genomic DNA, equivalent to about 30,000 T cell genomes. Purified libraries were measured with a Qubit 3.0 fluorometer, size-checked on a Bioanalyzer 2100, and measured again with the KAPA Library Quantification kit. Every immunoSEQ 96-well plate was sequenced on a separate single-read 150-cycle Illumina NextSeq 550 flow cell. Regarding the original processing steps: Because the immunoSEQ output held only junctional sequences and lacked quality scores, the filtering could not match the filtering applied to full-length reads. Sequences were annotated with PyIR, a Python wrapper for IgBLAST v1.9, using IMGT germline references to assign V/J genes and CDR3. Reads with weak V/J assignments (E-value above 1e-6), missing CDR3, stop codons, out-of-frame junctions, or ambiguous translated residues were removed. V3J clonotypes were defined as sequences sharing the same inferred V gene, J gene, and CDR3 amino acid sequence. Percentage overlap between repertoires was computed as shared unique clonotypes divided by the size of the smaller repertoire. Repertoire richness was assessed with RTK rarefaction, the Chao1 estimator, and Recon v2.1 estimates of unobserved clonotypes. Generation probabilities were computed with OLGA for all TCRbeta clonotypes obtained by the gDNA method from a few donors. TCRdb holds this immuneACCESS table with in-frame rearrangements only. Some clones are missing; in checked studies, unresolved V genes explain under half, and the rest has no known cause. V and J calls and clone size are as listed in that table; D and trimming were resolved from the DNA. Present in this sample are over 2 million clones, about 95% of which were seen just once. The ten largest clones add up to roughly 1.1% of the sample.

Study-level results and caveats: The small number of donors limited the genetic and exposure-history diversity represented. Higher generation probabilities were observed for clonotypes shared by all four sorted-subset donors than for non-shared clonotypes. Larger estimated clonotype richness was generally found for naive subsets than for memory subsets. Sampling was restricted to blood, and TCR repertoires in tissues likely differ from the TCR repertoires found in blood. Even with the large sequencing depth, rarefaction of the sorted-subset datasets indicated that sequencing was incomplete. Sharing across a few donors was observed for about 5% of naive CD4, 3% to 4% of naive CD8, 2% to 2.5% of memory CD4, and approximately 0.41% of memory CD8 clonotypes. Pairwise subsampling indicated that sequencing depth was expected to affect the degree of clonotype sharing among donors.

CD8 naive samples consisted of CD45RO-negative cells that were positively selected for CCR7, yielding a CD45RA+CCR7+ population without TemRA cells. The donors were healthy, HIV-negative adults who had no recently reported acute infections or vaccinations. Only Caucasian adults living in Nashville, Tennessee, USA were represented among the donors. After blood collection by leukapheresis, PBMCs were isolated using Ficoll-Histopaque density gradient centrifugation and then cryopreserved in the vapor phase of liquid nitrogen. Analytical flow cytometry was used to check the purity and quantity of every magnetically sorted T cell population. Genomic DNA was isolated from every sorted fraction and measured by UV absorbance on a Nanodrop 2000c. Taken from cysteine to phenylalanine, the CDR3 has 15 residues. Only the CDR3 part of the read is kept: 45 bases, read in frame from the first base. Between the V and J ends, shortened by 1 base and 3 bases respectively, the junction contains 11 bases. From the germline V gene, CDR1 is LGHNA and CDR2 is YSLEER.

The source is a man in his late teens or twenties in good health. Material for sequencing was naive CD8+ T cells sorted from blood. The meaning of the sample's cell subset or site label: CD45RA+CCR7+. The chain is assembled from TRBV4-3 and TRBJ2-3; TRBD1 is a possible D gene, resting on 6 matching bases. The encoded CDR3 is CASSQGTGRTDTQYF. The nucleotides read TGCGCCAGCAGCCAAGGTACAGGGAGAACAGATACGCAGTATTTT.